These 9 T cell receptor beta chains were sequenced from one sample in a study of T cells in Graves' hyperthyroidism and ophthalmopathy. Amplified regions were TCR beta CDR3 sequences from RNA transcripts. The TCR CDR3 first-round RT-PCR relied on the HTBI primer set. TCRdb fed the multiplex PCR reads into MiXCR, producing one record per CDR3 protein. The data show roughly 580,000 distinct CDR3 sequences, 46% seen once. Source material: peripheral blood or thyroid tissue (not recorded which). The receptors stem from a woman under 30 with Graves' hyperthyroidism.

This clonotype was counted only a few times. At one end the junction does not follow the germline gene, possibly because of a read error. This chain joins TRBV7-9 and TRBJ2-5; D tentatively reads TRBD1 or TRBD2 (5 bases each). The CDR3 runs 15 residues. The germline V gene has CDR1 SEHNR and CDR2 FQNEAQ (reference sequence). The CDR3 bases are TGCGCCAGCAGCCAACCCGGGACCACCCAAGAGACCCAGTACTTC. Protein sequence: CASSQPGTTQETQYF. The full variable domain, in which reference TRBV7-9 and TRBJ2-5 provide the parts outside the CDR3, is DTGVSQNPRHKITKRGQNVTFRCDPISEHNRLYWYRQTLGQGPEFLTYFQNEAQLEKSRLLSDRFSAERPKGSFSTLEIQRTEQGDSAMYLCASSQPGTTQETQYFGPGTRLLVL.

This clonotype was seen a handful of times. The V and J genes are TRBV20-1 and TRBJ2-5, with D perhaps TRBD1 (7 bases). Deletions cut 7 bases from V and 4 bases from J, with 16 bases between. The CDR3 loop spans 13 amino acids. Germline CDR1 and CDR2: DFQATT and SNEGSKA (reference sequence). The CDR3 nucleotides read TGCAGTGACCGACATCAGGGGGGAGAGACCCAGTACTTC. As protein: CSDRHQGGETQYF.

This clonotype was picked up a small number of times. The V call is TRBV6-6, the J call TRBJ1-1; maybe TRBD1 (6 bases). Between the trimmed V and J ends, which lost 4 bases and 7 bases, there was a span of 16 bases. This CDR3 region has 14 residues. In germline, CDR1 is MNHNY, CDR2 SVGAGI (reference sequence). The CDR3 coding sequence is TGTGCCAGCAGTTCCTCCGGGGGGCGAAGTGAAGCTTTCTTT. Amino acid sequence: CASSSSGGRSEAFF.

This clonotype appeared many times. Its ends do not fully match the called genes, so a read error is possible. The chain combines TRBV7-9 with TRBJ1-5; no clear D gene. The CDR3 loop spans 12 amino acids. CDR1 SEHNR and CDR2 FQNEAQ come from the germline V gene (reference sequence). CDR3 region: CASSLGGRAPSF. CDR3 nucleotides: TGTGCCAGCAGCTTAGGTGGGAGGGCACCGTCTTTT.

This clonotype came up a few times. CDR3 region: CASQRAGQPQHF. The CDR3, as DNA: TGTGCCAGTCAGAGGGCGGGCCAGCCCCAGCATTTT. The V call is TRBV19, the J call TRBJ1-5; D remains unclear. The CDR3 length is 12 residues. Germline-derived CDR1 and CDR2 are LNHDA and SQIVND (reference sequence). Trimming stripped 8 bases from V and 7 bases from J, with 12 bases between.

The CDR3 sequence is CSARVGQGDTEAFF. CDR3 DNA sequence: TGCAGTGCTAGAGTAGGGCAGGGCGACACTGAAGCTTTCTTT. This sequence joins TRBV20-1 and TRBJ1-1; weak D call: TRBD1 (5 bases). V was trimmed by 1 base and J by 3 bases, leaving 12 bases between them. The germline V gene encodes CDR1 DFQATT and CDR2 SNEGSKA (reference sequence). The length of the CDR3 is 14 residues.

Turning to this clonotype: At one boundary the junction diverges from the germline segment, which might be a read error. This chain links TRBV24-1 with TRBJ2-5; 13 positions agree with TRBD2. The length of the CDR3 is 17 residues. CDR1 KGHDR and CDR2 SFDVKD come from the germline V gene. The CDR3 coding sequence is TGTGCCAGCAGTCCCCATATGGGGACTAGCGGGGAAGAGACCCAGTACTTC. Translating gives CASSPHMGTSGEETQYF.

This clonotype was picked up a small number of times. The chain combines TRBV29-1 with TRBJ1-2, with 7 nucleotides matching TRBD1. Germline V lookup: CDR1 SQVTM, CDR2 ANQGSEA. Trimming at V came to 7 bases and at J to 5 bases, leaving 10 bases not matched to a gene. The CDR3 covers 13 residues. CDR3 amino acids: CSAAGTEAYGYTF. CDR3 in DNA: TGCAGCGCAGCCGGGACAGAGGCGTATGGCTACACCTTC.

The chain couples TRBV9 to TRBJ2-7; a weak D match, TRBD2 (6 bases). With 4 bases removed from V and 3 bases from J, the gap between germline ends came to 17 bases. The germline gives CDR1 SGDLS, CDR2 YYNGEE. CDR3 size: 15 residues. The CDR3 DNA is TGTGCCAGCAGCCTACAGCCGGGAGCCTTCTACGAGCAGTACTTC. Translated, it gives CASSLQPGAFYEQYF.